This is a list of T cell receptor beta chains from one sample in a study of blood T cells in healthy people across ages. TCRdb re-called the 5' RACE reads through MiXCR, storing one row per CDR3 protein. The profile shows 1.5 million to 2 million distinct CDR3 sequences, roughly a third of them singletons. Source material: blood. The source is a young woman in good health. Both conserved end residues are part of each CDR3. D genes are given only for firm matches. Clone size is shown for a subset of rows, as once, few, many or a class of expanded clone.

J gene: TRBJ2-1
clone size: once
V gene: TRBV11-3
D gene: -
CDR3 DNA: TGTGCCAGCAGCTGGGGGCCTAGTGAGCAGTTCTTC
CDR3 protein: CASSWGPSEQFF

J gene: TRBJ2-1
clone size: few
V gene: TRBV29-1
D gene: TRBD1
CDR3 DNA: TGCAGCGTTCGACAACCGGGACAGCGCCTCTACAATGAGCAGTTCTTC
CDR3 protein: CSVRQPGQRLYNEQFF

J gene: TRBJ1-5
clone size: -
V gene: TRBV12-3/TRBV12-4
D gene: -
CDR3 DNA: TGTGCCAGCAGTTTTATACTTTGGGGTCGCAATCAGCCCCAGCATTTT
CDR3 protein: CASSFILWGRNQPQHF

J gene: TRBJ2-3
clone size: -
V gene: TRBV5-1
D gene: TRBD2
CDR3 DNA: TGCGCCAGCAGCTTGCGAAGCGGGAGGGAATTTACGCAGTATTTT
CDR3 protein: CASSLRSGREFTQYF

J gene: TRBJ2-1
clone size: -
V gene: TRBV2
D gene: TRBD1
CDR3 DNA: TGTGCCAGCACGCGGACAGGGGTCCTGTACAATGAGCAGTCCTTC
CDR3 protein: CASTRTGVLYNEQSF

J gene: TRBJ2-7
clone size: few
V gene: TRBV25-1
D gene: -
CDR3 DNA: TGTGCCAGCAGGTTCGGGTCCCAGGGGGAGCAGTACTTC
CDR3 protein: CASRFGSQGEQYF

J gene: TRBJ1-2
clone size: few
V gene: TRBV6-6
D gene: -
CDR3 DNA: TGTGCCAGCAGTTACTCGATTTATTCGGGAGACTATGGCTACACCTTC
CDR3 protein: CASSYSIYSGDYGYTF

J gene: TRBJ2-5
clone size: few
V gene: TRBV12-3/TRBV12-4
D gene: -
CDR3 DNA: TGTGCCAGCAGTTTAAGGGCGTCCGGCCAAGAGACCCAGTACTTC
CDR3 protein: CASSLRASGQETQYF

J gene: TRBJ2-3
clone size: -
V gene: TRBV28
D gene: TRBD1
CDR3 DNA: TGTGCCAGCAGTTATGGGGACAGGGATACAAATACGCAGTATTTT
CDR3 protein: CASSYGDRDTNTQYF

J gene: TRBJ2-7
clone size: few
V gene: TRBV10-3
D gene: TRBD1
CDR3 DNA: TGTGCCATCAGGGGGACAGGGGGTTCTTACGAGCAGTACTTC
CDR3 protein: CAIRGTGGSYEQYF

J gene: TRBJ2-7
clone size: few
V gene: TRBV12-3/TRBV12-4
D gene: TRBD1
CDR3 DNA: TGTGCCAGCAGTCCCATTCTAGGGACAGGGGTCTTCTACGAGCAGTACTTC
CDR3 protein: CASSPILGTGVFYEQYF

J gene: TRBJ2-4
clone size: -
V gene: TRBV20-1
D gene: TRBD1
CDR3 DNA: TGCAGTGTTAGAAGGGGGCGCCAGGCCAAAAACATTCAGTACTTC
CDR3 protein: CSVRRGRQAKNIQYF

J gene: TRBJ2-1
clone size: -
V gene: TRBV12-3/TRBV12-4
D gene: -
CDR3 DNA: TGTGCCAGCAGTCCGACCAGACTGAGCCGCTCCTACAATGAGCAGTTCTTC
CDR3 protein: CASSPTRLSRSYNEQFF

J gene: TRBJ2-1
clone size: -
V gene: TRBV30
D gene: -
CDR3 DNA: TGTGCCTGGAGCGATTACCCTAGCCGGAATGAGCAGTTCTTC
CDR3 protein: CAWSDYPSRNEQFF

J gene: TRBJ2-1
clone size: -
V gene: TRBV6-6
D gene: TRBD2
CDR3 DNA: TGTGCCAGCAGTTACCTGGGACTAGCGGCCAATGAGCAGTTCTTC
CDR3 protein: CASSYLGLAANEQFF

J gene: TRBJ2-3
clone size: many
V gene: TRBV20-1
D gene: -
CDR3 DNA: TGCAGTGCCCCTCAGGCGGACTCTAGCACAGATACGCAGTATTTT
CDR3 protein: CSAPQADSSTDTQYF

J gene: TRBJ2-7
clone size: few
V gene: TRBV10-3
D gene: -
CDR3 DNA: TGTGCCATCAGGAGAGCGGTGGGAAACCACTACGAGCAGTACTTC
CDR3 protein: CAIRRAVGNHYEQYF

J gene: TRBJ1-5
clone size: -
V gene: TRBV10-3
D gene: -
CDR3 DNA: TGTGCCATCAGTGAGTCAGGGGGAAATAGCAATCAGCCCCAGCATTTT
CDR3 protein: CAISESGGNSNQPQHF

J gene: TRBJ1-2
clone size: few
V gene: TRBV6-5
D gene: -
CDR3 DNA: TGTGCCAGCAGTTACAGGGGCCGGAACCTTGGCTATGGCTACACCTTC
CDR3 protein: CASSYRGRNLGYGYTF

J gene: TRBJ2-3
clone size: -
V gene: TRBV2
D gene: -
CDR3 DNA: TGTGCCAGCGACAGGCGAGATACGCAGTATTTT
CDR3 protein: CASDRRDTQYF

J gene: TRBJ2-7
clone size: few
V gene: TRBV12-3/TRBV12-4
D gene: TRBD1
CDR3 DNA: TGTGCCAGCAGTCCAGACAGGGGAAATTCCTACGAGCAGTACTTC
CDR3 protein: CASSPDRGNSYEQYF

J gene: TRBJ1-2
clone size: many
V gene: TRBV20-1
D gene: TRBD1
CDR3 DNA: TGCAGTGGTCAGGGGGACTATGGCTACACCTTC
CDR3 protein: CSGQGDYGYTF

J gene: TRBJ1-2
clone size: few
V gene: TRBV9
D gene: TRBD1
CDR3 DNA: TGTGCCAGCAGCTCACGACCACAGGGGAACTATGGCTACACCTTC
CDR3 protein: CASSSRPQGNYGYTF

J gene: TRBJ2-7
clone size: few
V gene: TRBV10-3
D gene: TRBD2
CDR3 DNA: TGTGCCATCAGTGGAACAGGGACTTGGACTAGCGGGGAATCCTACGAGCAGTACTTC
CDR3 protein: CAISGTGTWTSGESYEQYF

J gene: TRBJ2-5
clone size: few
V gene: TRBV29-1
D gene: TRBD2
CDR3 DNA: TGCAGCGTTGAAGAAGCGGGAGGCATAAAAGAGACCCAGTACTTC
CDR3 protein: CSVEEAGGIKETQYF

J gene: TRBJ1-5
clone size: -
V gene: TRBV27
D gene: -
CDR3 DNA: TGTGCCAGCAGTTTAAATGCGTCTCCCAATCAGCCCCATCATTTT
CDR3 protein: CASSLNASPNQPHHF

J gene: TRBJ2-7
clone size: -
V gene: TRBV6-6
D gene: TRBD2
CDR3 DNA: TGTGCCACCTCTAGCGGGAGAGCTTCAGTCGACGAGCAGTACTTC
CDR3 protein: CATSSGRASVDEQYF

J gene: TRBJ2-1
clone size: -
V gene: TRBV12-3/TRBV12-4
D gene: -
CDR3 DNA: TGTGCCAGCAGTTTGGGACGGTTGGGGCCCTACAATGAGCAGTTCTTC
CDR3 protein: CASSLGRLGPYNEQFF

J gene: TRBJ1-2
clone size: -
V gene: TRBV6-1
D gene: -
CDR3 DNA: TGTGCCAGCAGGGGGTTCGCCGGCGGGGGCTACACCTTC
CDR3 protein: CASRGFAGGGYTF

J gene: TRBJ2-7
clone size: -
V gene: TRBV6-2/TRBV6-3
D gene: -
CDR3 DNA: TGTGCCAGCAGTTACAACTCTGCCGAGCAGTACTTC
CDR3 protein: CASSYNSAEQYF